This T cell receptor (beta chain) came from a study of blood T cell repertoires in COVID-19. About the study: T cells, B-cell-depleted T cells, or PBMCs provided the cDNA or gDNA that served as material.

CDR1 and CDR2 (germline): LNHDA, SQIVND (reference sequence). This CDR3 region has 16 residues. The junction had 7 bases not matched to a gene; V was cut back by 5 bases and J by 0 bases. Per the original methods: Using reference gene primer amplification, nucleated cell counts were estimated. The data were produced by immunoSEQ multiplex PCR, yet TCRdb's version contains in-frame clones alone and is incomplete. V and J calls plus clone size are reproduced from that table; the DNA served to infer D and trimming. The table lists 250,000 to 300,000 clones, approximately 85% of them singletons, with over 1.5% in the top ten. What the recovered Cohort 3 donors had was two negative PCRs, clearance, or symptom resolution.

V usage is TRBV19 and J usage is TRBJ1-5; TRBD1 matches at 7 bases. What was sequenced was PBMCs or T cells enriched from blood (not recorded which). The source of this sequence is a woman aged 50 to 60 who had recovered from COVID-19. CDR3 loop: CASSGDRSYSNQPQHF. The CDR3 bases are TGTGCCAGTAGTGGGGACAGATCTTATAGCAATCAGCCCCAGCATTTT.